The sequence of this T cell receptor beta chain was determined in a study of blood T cell repertoires in COVID-19. The table came from immunoSEQ multiplex PCR; TCRdb's copy has only in-frame clones and leaves some out. The data show approximately 220,000 clones, 86% seen once. Trimming pared 7 bases from V and 9 bases from J, leaving 19 bases between. CDR1 and CDR2 from the germline V gene are WSHSY and SAAADI. CDR3 size: 14 residues. This receptor was taken from a woman aged 25 to 39 who had been exposed to COVID-19. This sequence joins TRBV10-2 and TRBJ2-1; a weak D match, TRBD1 (5 bases). What was sequenced was PBMCs or T cells enriched from blood (not recorded which). The CDR3 region is CASNPSYLGAEQFF. CDR3 coding DNA: TGCGCCAGCAACCCGAGCTACCTTGGGGCTGAGCAGTTCTTC.